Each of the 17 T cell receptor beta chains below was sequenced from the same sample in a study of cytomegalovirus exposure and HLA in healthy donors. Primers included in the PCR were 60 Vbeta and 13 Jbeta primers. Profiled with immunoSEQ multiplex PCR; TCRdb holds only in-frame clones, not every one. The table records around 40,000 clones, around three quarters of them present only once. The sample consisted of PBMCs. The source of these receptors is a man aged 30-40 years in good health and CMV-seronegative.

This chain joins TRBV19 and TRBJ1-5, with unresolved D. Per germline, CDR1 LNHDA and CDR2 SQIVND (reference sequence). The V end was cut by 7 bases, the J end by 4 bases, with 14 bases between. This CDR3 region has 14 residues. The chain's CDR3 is CASNSRGQNQPQHF. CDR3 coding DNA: TGTGCCAGTAACTCCAGAGGGCAAAATCAGCCCCAGCATTTT.

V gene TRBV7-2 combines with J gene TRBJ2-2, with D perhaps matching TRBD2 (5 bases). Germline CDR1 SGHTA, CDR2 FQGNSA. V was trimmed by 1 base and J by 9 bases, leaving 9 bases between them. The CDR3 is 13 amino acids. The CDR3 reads CASSLVRGRELFF. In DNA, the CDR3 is TGTGCCAGCAGCTTAGTACGGGGTCGGGAGCTGTTTTTT. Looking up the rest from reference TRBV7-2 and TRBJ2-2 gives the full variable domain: GAGVSQSPSNKVTEKGKDVELRCDPISGHTALYWYRQSLGQGLEFLIYFQGNSAPDKSGLPSDRFSAERTGGSVSTLTIQRTQQEDSAVYLCASSLVRGRELFFGEGSRLTVL.

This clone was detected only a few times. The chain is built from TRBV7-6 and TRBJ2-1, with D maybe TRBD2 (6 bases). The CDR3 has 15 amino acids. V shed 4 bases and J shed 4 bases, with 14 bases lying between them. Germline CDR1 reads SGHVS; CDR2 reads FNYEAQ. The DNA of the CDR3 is TGTGCCAGCAGCTCGACTAGTTTAGCATACAATGAGCAGTTCTTC. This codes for CASSSTSLAYNEQFF.

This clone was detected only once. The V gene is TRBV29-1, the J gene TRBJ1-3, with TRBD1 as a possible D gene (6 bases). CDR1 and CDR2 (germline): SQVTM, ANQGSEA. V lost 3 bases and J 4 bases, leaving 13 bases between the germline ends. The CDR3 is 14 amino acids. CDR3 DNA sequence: TGCAGCGTTGAGGAACAGGGACACGGAAACACCATATATTTT. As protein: CSVEEQGHGNTIYF.

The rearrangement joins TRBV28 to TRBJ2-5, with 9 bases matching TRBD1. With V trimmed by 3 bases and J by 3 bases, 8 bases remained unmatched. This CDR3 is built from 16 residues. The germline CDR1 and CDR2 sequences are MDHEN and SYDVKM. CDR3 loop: CASSLLTGGPEETQYF. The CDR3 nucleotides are TGTGCCAGCAGTTTGTTAACAGGGGGCCCAGAAGAGACCCAGTACTTC.

Here the CDR3 reads CASGWSTDTQYF. The DNA for the CDR3 is TGTGCCAGCGGCTGGAGCACAGATACGCAGTATTTT. J is TRBJ2-3 and V is TRBV6-5; D is unresolved. Germline CDR1 MNHEY, CDR2 SVGAGI. Trimming left V 8 bases short and J 0 bases short, with 6 bases between. The CDR3 extends over 12 amino acids.

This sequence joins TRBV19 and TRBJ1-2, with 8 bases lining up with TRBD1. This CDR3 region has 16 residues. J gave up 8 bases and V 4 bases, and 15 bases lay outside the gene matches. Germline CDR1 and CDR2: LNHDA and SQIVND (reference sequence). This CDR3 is CASSTERMTGDYGYTF. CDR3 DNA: TGTGCCAGTAGTACGGAAAGAATGACAGGGGATTACGGCTACACCTTC.

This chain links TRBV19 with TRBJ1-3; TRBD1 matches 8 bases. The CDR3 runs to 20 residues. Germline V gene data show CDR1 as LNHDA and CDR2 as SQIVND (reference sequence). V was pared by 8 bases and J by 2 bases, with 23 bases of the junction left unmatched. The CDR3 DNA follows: TGTGCCAGTTCGGCCTCGGGACAGGTCTTCCTCTCGTCGGCTGGAAACACCATATATTTT. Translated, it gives CASSASGQVFLSSAGNTIYF.

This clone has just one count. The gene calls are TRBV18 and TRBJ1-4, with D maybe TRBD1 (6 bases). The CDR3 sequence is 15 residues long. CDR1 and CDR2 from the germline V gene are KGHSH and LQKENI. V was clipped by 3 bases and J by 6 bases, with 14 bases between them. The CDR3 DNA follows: TGTGCCAGCTCACCCTCGACAGGAGAAGATGAAAAACTGTTTTTT. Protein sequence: CASSPSTGEDEKLFF.

The CDR3 loop is CASSLSPGSQSNEQFF. In DNA form, the CDR3 reads TGCGCCAGCAGCTTGTCCCCCGGGTCCCAAAGTAATGAGCAGTTCTTC. V gene TRBV5-1 combines with J gene TRBJ2-1; D is ambiguous. The CDR3 runs to 16 residues. Per germline, CDR1 SGHRS and CDR2 YFSETQ. Trimming removed 1 base at V and 7 bases at J, with 18 bases between.

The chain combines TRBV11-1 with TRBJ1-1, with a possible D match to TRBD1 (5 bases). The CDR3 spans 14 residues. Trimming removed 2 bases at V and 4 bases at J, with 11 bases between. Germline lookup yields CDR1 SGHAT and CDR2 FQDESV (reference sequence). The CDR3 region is CASSLPGYGTEAFF. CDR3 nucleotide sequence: TGTGCCAGCAGCTTACCAGGGTACGGCACTGAAGCTTTCTTT.

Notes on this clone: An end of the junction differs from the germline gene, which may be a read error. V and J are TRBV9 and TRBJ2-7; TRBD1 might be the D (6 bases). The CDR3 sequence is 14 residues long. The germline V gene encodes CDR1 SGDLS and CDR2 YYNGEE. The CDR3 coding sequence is TGTGCCAGCAGCGAGGGGGACACCAACTACGCGCAGTACTTC. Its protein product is CASSEGDTNYAQYF.

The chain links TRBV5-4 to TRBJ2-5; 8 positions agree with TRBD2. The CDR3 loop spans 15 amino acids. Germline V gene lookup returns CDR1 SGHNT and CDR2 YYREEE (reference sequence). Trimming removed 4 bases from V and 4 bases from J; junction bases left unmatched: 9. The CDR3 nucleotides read TGTGCCAGCAGCGTCAAGCGGGAGTTAATAGAGACCCAGTACTTC. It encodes CASSVKRELIETQYF.

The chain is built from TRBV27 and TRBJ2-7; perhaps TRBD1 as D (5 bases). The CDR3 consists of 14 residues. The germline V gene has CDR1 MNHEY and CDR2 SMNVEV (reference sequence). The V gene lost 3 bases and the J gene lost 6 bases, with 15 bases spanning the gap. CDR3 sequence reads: CASSFAAGLVEQYF. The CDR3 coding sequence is TGTGCCAGCAGTTTCGCGGCAGGGTTGGTCGAGCAGTACTTC.

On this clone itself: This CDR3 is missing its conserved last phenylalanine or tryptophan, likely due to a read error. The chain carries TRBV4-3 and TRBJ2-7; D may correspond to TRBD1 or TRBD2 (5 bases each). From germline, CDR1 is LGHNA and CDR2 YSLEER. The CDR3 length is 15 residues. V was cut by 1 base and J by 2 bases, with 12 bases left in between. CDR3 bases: TGCGCCAGCAGCCAAGGTTTCCTGGGGGCCTACGAGCAGTACCTC. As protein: CASSQGFLGAYEQYL.

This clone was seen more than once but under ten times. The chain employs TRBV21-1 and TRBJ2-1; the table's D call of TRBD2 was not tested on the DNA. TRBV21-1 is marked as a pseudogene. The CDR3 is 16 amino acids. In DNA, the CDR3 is TGTGCCAGCAGCAAAGACAAGCGGAGAGCTTACAATGAGCAGTTCTTC. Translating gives CASSKDKRRAYNEQFF.

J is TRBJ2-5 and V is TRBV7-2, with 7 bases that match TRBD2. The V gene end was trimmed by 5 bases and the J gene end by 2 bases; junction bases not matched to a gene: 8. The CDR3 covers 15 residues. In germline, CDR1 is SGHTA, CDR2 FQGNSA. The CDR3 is CASSPYVAGQETQYF. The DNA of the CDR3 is TGTGCCAGCAGCCCCTACGTAGCGGGTCAAGAGACCCAGTACTTC.